The text below deals with one TCR beta chain. Sequencing used immunoSEQ multiplex PCR; TCRdb keeps in-frame clones, though not all of them. Of some 80,000 clones listed, 94% are singletons. The data are from a study of T cell changes during pregnancy in multiple sclerosis. The source was CD4+ T cells from peripheral blood mononuclear cells, collected after pregnancy. The TCR was taken from a female donor with multiple sclerosis, enrolled in a pregnancy study.

CDR3 residues: CASSLPGTGGTKNIQYF. The CDR3 bases are TGTGCCAGCAGCTTGCCCGGGACAGGGGGAACCAAAAACATTCAGTACTTC. V and J are TRBV5-6 and TRBJ2-4; TRBD1 agrees at 11 bases. This CDR3 comprises 17 residues. V shed 1 base and J 2 bases; nucleotides not matched to a gene: 5. Germline V CDR1 and CDR2: SGHDT, YYEEEE. The whole variable domain, remainder taken from reference TRBV5-6 and TRBJ2-4, is DAGVTQSPTHLIKTRGQQVTLRCSPKSGHDTVSWYQQALGQGPQFIFQYYEEEERQRGNFPDRFSGHQFPNYSSELNVNALLLGDSALYLCASSLPGTGGTKNIQYFGAGTRLSVL.